This T cell receptor (beta chain) came from a study of siplizumab effects on memory and regulatory T cells. The CDR3 contains 15 residues. V gave up 0 bases and J gave up 6 bases; unmatched junction bases: 4. CDR1 SGHRS and CDR2 YFSETQ come from the germline V gene. Using immunoSEQ multiplex PCR, the repertoire was profiled, and TCRdb retains in-frame clones only, with some absent. The table shows tens of thousands of clones, with just over 95% occurring only once. The chain combines TRBV5-1 with TRBJ2-1; TRBD2 matches at 9 bases. Sample: naive CD8+ T cells sorted from blood. This receptor was obtained from a human donor in good health. CDR3 protein: CASSLALAGFNEQFF. Here the CDR3 DNA reads TGCGCCAGCAGCTTGGCGCTAGCGGGATTCAATGAGCAGTTCTTC.